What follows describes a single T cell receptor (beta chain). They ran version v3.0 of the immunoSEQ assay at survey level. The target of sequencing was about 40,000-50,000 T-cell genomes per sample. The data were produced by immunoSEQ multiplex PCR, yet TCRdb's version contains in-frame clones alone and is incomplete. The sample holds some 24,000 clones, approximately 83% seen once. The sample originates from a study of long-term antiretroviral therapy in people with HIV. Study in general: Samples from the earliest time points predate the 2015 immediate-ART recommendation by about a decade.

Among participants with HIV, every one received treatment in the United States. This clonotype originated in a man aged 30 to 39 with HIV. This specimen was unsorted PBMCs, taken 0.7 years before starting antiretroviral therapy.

DNA of the CDR3: TGTGCCAGCAGTCAGCCGGGACTATCGTTAGATACGCAGTATTTT. It codes for CASSQPGLSLDTQYF. J is TRBJ2-3 and V is TRBV6-6, with TRBD2 matching over 7 bases. The CDR3 has 15 amino acids. Germline CDR1 and CDR2: MNHNY and SVGAGI (reference sequence). V shed 5 bases, J shed 5 bases, and the junction held 10 bases outside the gene matches.